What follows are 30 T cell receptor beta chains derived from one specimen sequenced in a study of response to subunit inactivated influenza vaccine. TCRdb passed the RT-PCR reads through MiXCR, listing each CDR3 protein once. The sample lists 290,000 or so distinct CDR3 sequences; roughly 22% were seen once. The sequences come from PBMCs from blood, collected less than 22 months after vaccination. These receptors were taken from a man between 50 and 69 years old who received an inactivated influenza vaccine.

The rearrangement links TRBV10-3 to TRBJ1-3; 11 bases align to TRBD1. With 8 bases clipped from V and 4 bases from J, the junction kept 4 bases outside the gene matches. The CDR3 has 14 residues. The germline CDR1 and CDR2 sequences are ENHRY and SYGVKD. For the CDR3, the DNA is TGTGCCATCTCCGGACAGGGGGCCGGAAACACCATATATTTT. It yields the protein CAISGQGAGNTIYF.

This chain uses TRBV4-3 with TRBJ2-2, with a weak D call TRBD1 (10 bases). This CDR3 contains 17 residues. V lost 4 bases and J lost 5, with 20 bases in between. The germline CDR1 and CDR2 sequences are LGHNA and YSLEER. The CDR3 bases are TGCGCCAGCAGCCGACTAGCGGACAGGGGGTATACCGGGGAGCTGTTTTTT. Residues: CASSRLADRGYTGELFF.

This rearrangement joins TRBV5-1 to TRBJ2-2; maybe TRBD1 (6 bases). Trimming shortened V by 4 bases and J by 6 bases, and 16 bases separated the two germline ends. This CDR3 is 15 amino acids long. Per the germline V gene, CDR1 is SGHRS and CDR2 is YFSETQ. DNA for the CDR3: TGCGCCAGCAGCCGTCCAGGGGCTTCGGCCGGGGAGCTGTTTTTT. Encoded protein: CASSRPGASAGELFF.

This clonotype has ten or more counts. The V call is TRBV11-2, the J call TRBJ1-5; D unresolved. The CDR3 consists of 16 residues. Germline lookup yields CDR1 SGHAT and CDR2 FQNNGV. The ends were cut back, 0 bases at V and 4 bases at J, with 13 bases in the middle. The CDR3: CASSLDGWATNQPQHF. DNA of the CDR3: TGTGCCAGCAGCTTAGATGGCTGGGCTACTAATCAGCCCCAGCATTTT.

This CDR3 reads CASSHRGAGLVYNEQFF. The CDR3 region has the DNA TGTGCCAGCAGCCATAGGGGGGCGGGACTAGTGTACAATGAGCAGTTCTTC. V and J are TRBV12-3 or TRBV12-4 and TRBJ2-1; 8 positions match TRBD2. The CDR3 extends over 17 amino acids. Losses at the gene ends were 6 bases for V and 4 bases for J; bases not matched to a gene: 14.

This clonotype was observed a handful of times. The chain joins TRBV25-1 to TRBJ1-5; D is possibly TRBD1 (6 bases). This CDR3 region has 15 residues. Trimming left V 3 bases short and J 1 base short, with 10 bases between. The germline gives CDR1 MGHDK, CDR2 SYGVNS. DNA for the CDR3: TGTGCCAGCAGTGACGGGGGCGGAAGCAATCAGCCCCAGCATTTT. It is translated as CASSDGGGSNQPQHF.

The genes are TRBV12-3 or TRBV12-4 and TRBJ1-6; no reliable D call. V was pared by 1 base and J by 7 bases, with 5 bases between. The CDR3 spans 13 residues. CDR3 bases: TGTGCCAGCAGTTTAGTCAGCAATTCACCCCTCCACTTT. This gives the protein CASSLVSNSPLHF.

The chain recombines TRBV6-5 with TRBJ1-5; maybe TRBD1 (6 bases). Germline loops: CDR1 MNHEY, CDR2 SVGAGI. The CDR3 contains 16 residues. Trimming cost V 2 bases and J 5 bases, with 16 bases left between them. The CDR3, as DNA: TGTGCCAGCAGTTACAGGGTGGGGACACCCGATCAGCCCCAGCATTTT. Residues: CASSYRVGTPDQPQHF.

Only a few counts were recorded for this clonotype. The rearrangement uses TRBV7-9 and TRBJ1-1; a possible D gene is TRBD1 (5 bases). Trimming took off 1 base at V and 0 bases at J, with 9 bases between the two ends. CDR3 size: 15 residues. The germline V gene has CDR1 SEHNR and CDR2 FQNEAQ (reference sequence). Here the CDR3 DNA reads TGTGCCAGCAGCTTAGTTGGGGGGTTGAACACTGAAGCTTTCTTT. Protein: CASSLVGGLNTEAFF.

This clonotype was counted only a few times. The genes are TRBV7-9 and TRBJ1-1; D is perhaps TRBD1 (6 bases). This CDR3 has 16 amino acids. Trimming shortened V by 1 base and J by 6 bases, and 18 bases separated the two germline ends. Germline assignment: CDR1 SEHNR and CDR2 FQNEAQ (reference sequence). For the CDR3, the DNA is TGTGCCAGCAGCTTAGTCGGCAGGGGCCGAGGGGCTGAAGCTTTCTTT. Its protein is CASSLVGRGRGAEAFF. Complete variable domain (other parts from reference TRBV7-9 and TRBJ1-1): DTGVSQNPRHKITKRGQNVTFRCDPISEHNRLYWYRQTLGQGPEFLTYFQNEAQLEKSRLLSDRFSAERPKGSFSTLEIQRTEQGDSAMYLCASSLVGRGRGAEAFFGQGTRLTVV.

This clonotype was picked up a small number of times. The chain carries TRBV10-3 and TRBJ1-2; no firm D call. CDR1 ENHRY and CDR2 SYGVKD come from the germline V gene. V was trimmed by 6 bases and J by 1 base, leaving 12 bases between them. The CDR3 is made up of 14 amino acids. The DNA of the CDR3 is TGTGCCATCAGCGGGGAGGACGGTAACTATGGCTACACCTTC. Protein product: CAISGEDGNYGYTF.

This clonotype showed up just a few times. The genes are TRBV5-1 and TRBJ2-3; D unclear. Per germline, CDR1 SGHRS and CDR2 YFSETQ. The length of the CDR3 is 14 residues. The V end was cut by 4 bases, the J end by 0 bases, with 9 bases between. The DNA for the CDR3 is TGCGCCAGCAGCGGATTTACTAGCACAGATACGCAGTATTTT. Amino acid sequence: CASSGFTSTDTQYF.

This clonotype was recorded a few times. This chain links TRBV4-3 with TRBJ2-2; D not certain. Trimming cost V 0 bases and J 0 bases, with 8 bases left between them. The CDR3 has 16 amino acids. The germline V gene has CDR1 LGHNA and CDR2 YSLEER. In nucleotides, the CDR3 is TGCGCCAGCAGCCAAGATAGTTACTCGAACACCGGGGAGCTGTTTTTT. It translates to CASSQDSYSNTGELFF.

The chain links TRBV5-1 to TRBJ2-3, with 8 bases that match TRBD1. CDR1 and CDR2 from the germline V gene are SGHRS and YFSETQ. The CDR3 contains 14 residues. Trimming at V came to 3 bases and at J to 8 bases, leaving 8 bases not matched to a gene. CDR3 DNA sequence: TGCGCCAGCAGCTGGGACAGGTCCGGGAGTACGCAGTATTTT. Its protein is CASSWDRSGSTQYF.

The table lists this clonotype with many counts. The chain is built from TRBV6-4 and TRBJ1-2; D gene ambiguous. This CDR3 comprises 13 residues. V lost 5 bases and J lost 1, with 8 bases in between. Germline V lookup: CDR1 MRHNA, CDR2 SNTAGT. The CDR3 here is CASSMDGNYGYTF. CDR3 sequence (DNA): TGTGCCAGCAGTATGGACGGTAACTATGGCTACACCTTC.

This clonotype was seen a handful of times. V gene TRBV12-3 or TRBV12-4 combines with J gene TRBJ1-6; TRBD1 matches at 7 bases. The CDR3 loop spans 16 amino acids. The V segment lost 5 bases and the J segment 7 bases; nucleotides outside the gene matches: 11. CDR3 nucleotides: TGTGCCAGCAGTATTGGAGGGGGCCAACTAAATTCACCCCTCCACTTT. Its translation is CASSIGGGQLNSPLHF.

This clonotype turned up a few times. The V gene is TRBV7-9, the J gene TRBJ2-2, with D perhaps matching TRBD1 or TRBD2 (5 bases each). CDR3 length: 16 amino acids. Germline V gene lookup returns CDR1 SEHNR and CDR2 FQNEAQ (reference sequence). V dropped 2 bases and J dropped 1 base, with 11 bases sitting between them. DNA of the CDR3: TGTGCCAGCAGCTTATTTCAGGGAGTGAACACCGGGGAGCTGTTTTTT. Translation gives CASSLFQGVNTGELFF.

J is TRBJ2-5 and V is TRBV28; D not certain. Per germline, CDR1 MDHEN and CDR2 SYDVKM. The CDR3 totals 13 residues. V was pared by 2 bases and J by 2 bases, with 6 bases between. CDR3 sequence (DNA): TGTGCCAGCAGTTTACAGGCGCAAGAGACCCAGTACTTC. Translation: CASSLQAQETQYF.

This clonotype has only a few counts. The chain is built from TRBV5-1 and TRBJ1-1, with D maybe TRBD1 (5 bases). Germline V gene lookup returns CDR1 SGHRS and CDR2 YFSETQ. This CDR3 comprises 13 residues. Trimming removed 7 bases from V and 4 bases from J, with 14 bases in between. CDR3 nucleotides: TGCGCCAGCGCTCAGGGTGGATCCACTGAAGCTTTCTTT. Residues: CASAQGGSTEAFF.

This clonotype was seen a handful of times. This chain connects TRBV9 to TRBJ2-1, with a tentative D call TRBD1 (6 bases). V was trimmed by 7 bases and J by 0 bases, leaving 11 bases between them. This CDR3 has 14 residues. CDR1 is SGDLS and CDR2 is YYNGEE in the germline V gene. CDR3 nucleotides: TGTGCCAGCTCCGGGACACCCTCCTACAATGAGCAGTTCTTC. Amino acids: CASSGTPSYNEQFF.

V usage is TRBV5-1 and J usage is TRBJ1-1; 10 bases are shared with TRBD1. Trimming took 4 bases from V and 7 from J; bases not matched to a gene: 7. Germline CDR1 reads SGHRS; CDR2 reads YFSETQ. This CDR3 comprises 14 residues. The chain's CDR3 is CASSTLGQGDEAFF. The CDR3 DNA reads TGCGCCAGCAGCACCCTAGGACAGGGGGATGAAGCTTTCTTT.

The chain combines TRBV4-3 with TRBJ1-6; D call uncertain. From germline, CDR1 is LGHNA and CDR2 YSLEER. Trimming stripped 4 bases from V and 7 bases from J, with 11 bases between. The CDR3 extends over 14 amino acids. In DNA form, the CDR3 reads TGCGCCAGCAGCCCGCTACCGGGAAATTCACCCCTCCACTTT. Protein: CASSPLPGNSPLHF.

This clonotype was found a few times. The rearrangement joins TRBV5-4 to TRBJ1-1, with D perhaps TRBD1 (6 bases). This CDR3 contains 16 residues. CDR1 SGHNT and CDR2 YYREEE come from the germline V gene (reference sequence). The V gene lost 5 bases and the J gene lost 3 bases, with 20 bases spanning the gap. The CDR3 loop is CASRGFDRGRDTEAFF. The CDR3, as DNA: TGTGCCAGCAGAGGGTTCGATCGGGGGCGGGACACTGAAGCTTTCTTT.

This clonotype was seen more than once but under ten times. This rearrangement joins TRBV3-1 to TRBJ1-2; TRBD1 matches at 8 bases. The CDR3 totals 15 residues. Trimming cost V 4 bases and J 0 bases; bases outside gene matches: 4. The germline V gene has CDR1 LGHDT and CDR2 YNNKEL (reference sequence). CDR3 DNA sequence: TGTGCCAGCAGCCGACAGGGGCGATCTAACTATGGCTACACCTTC. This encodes CASSRQGRSNYGYTF.

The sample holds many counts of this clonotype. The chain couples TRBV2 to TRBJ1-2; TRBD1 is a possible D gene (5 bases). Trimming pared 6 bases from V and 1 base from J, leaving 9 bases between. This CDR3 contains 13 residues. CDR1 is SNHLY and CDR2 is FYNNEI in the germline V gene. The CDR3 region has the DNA TGTGCCAGCAGAAGGGACGTTAACTATGGCTACACCTTC. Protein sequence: CASRRDVNYGYTF.

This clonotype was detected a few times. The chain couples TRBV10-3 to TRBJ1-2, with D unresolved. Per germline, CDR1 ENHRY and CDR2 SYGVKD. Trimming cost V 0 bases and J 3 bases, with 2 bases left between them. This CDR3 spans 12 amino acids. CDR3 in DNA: TGTGCCATCAGTGAGTCGGACTATGGCTACACCTTC. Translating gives CAISESDYGYTF.

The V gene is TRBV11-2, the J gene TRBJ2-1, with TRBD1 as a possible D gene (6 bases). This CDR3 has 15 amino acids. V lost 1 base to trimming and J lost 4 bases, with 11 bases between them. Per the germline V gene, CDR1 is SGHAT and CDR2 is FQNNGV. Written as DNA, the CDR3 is TGTGCCAGCAGCTTAGCCGGGACACAATACAATGAGCAGTTCTTC. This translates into CASSLAGTQYNEQFF.

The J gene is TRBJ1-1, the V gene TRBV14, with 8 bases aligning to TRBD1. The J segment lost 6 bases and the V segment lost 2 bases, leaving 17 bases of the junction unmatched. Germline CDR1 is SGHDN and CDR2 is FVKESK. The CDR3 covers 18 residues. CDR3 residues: CASSQWASYFQGAPEAFF. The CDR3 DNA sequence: TGTGCCAGCAGCCAATGGGCCAGCTACTTCCAGGGGGCCCCTGAAGCTTTCTTT.

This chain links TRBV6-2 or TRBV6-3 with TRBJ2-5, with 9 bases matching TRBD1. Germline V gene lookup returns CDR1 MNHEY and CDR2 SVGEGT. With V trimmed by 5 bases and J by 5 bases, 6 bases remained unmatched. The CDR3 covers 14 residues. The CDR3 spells CASSNRDRVETQYF. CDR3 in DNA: TGTGCCAGCAGTAACCGGGACAGGGTGGAGACCCAGTACTTC.

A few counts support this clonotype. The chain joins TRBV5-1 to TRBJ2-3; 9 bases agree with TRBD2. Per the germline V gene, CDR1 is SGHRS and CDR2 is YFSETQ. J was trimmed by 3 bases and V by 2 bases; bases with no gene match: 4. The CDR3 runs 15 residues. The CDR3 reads CASSLPGLATDTQYF. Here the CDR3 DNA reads TGCGCCAGCAGCTTACCGGGACTAGCAACAGATACGCAGTATTTT. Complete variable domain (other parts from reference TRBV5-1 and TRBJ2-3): KAGVTQTPRYLIKTRGQQVTLSCSPISGHRSVSWYQQTPGQGLQFLFEYFSETQRNKGNFPGRFSGRQFSNSRSEMNVSTLELGDSALYLCASSLPGLATDTQYFGPGTRLTVL.